The source of this TCR beta chain is a study of cytomegalovirus exposure and HLA in healthy donors. About the study: Early on, a data release was issued that held roughly 80 million unique TCRs from HLA-typed donors. Study-level results: In an earlier analysis, about 87% or about 30%: the productive usage of most TCR beta V segments.

This CDR3 is 15 amino acids long. The germline V and J ends were trimmed by 0 bases and 8 bases, with 18 bases remaining between them. CDR1 and CDR2 (germline): SGDLS, YYNGEE. About this clone itself: Its specificity is unknown.

The PCR had 60 Vbeta and 13 Jbeta primers. The repertoire was sequenced with immunoSEQ multiplex PCR; TCRdb's copy has only in-frame clones and lacks some. The repertoire table contains 200,000 or so clones. The sequenced material came from PBMCs. This receptor was identified in a boy under 18 in good health and CMV-seronegative. The chain joins TRBV9 to TRBJ2-7, with a weak D call TRBD1 (7 bases). The CDR3 DNA is TGTGCCAGCAGCGTAGATTTTGGAGGGGGCAGCCAGCAGTACTTC. This codes for CASSVDFGGGSQQYF. Drawing the rest from reference TRBV9 and TRBJ2-7, the complete variable domain is DSGVTQTPKHLITATGQRVTLRCSPRSGDLSVYWYQQSLDQGLQFLIQYYNGEERAKGNILERFSAQQFPDLHSELNLSSLELGDSALYFCASSVDFGGGSQQYFGPGTRLTVT.